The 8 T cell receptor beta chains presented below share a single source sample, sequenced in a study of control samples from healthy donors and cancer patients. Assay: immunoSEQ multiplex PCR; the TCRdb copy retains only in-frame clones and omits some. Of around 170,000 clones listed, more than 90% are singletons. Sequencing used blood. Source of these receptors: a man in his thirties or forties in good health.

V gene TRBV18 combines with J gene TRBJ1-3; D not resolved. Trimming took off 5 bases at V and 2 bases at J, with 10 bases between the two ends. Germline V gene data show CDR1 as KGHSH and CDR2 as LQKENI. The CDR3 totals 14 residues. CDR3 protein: CASSEGTTGNTIYF. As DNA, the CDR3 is TGTGCCAGCTCAGAGGGTACTACTGGAAACACCATATATTTT.

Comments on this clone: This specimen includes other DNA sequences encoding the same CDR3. Here the CDR3 reads CASSQDPRGGGYTF. The CDR3 bases are TGTGCCAGCAGCCAAGATCCAAGGGGAGGAGGCTACACCTTC. The chain has TRBV3-1 (or the pseudogene TRBV3-2) and TRBJ1-2; TRBD1 is a possible D gene (5 bases). V was cut by 0 bases and J by 8 bases, with 13 bases left in between. The CDR3 has 14 amino acids. CDR1 LGHDT and CDR2 YNNKEL come from the germline V gene (reference sequence).

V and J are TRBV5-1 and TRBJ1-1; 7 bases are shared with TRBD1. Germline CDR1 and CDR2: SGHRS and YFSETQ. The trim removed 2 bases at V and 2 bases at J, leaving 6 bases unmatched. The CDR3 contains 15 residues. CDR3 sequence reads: CASSFTGAGNTEAFF. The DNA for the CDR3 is TGCGCCAGCAGCTTCACAGGGGCGGGTAACACTGAAGCTTTCTTT.

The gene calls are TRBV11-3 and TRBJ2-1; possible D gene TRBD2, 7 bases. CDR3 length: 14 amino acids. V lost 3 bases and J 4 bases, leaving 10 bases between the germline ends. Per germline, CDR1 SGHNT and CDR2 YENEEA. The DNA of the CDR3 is TGTGCCAGCAGCTTGGGGGGGCCTTACAATGAGCAGTTCTTC. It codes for CASSLGGPYNEQFF.

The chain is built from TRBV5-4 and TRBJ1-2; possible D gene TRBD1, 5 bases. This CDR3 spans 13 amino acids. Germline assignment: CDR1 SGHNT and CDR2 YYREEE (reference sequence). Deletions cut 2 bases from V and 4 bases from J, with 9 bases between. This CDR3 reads CASSFDSRYGYTF. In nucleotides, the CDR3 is TGTGCCAGCAGCTTCGACAGCCGCTATGGCTACACCTTC.

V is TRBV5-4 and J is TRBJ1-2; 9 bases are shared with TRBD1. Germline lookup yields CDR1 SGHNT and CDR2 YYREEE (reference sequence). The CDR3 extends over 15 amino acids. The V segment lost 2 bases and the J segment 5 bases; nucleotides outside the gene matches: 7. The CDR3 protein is CASSLPGQGSYGYTF. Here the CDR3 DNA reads TGTGCCAGCAGCTTACCGGGACAGGGATCGTATGGCTACACCTTC.

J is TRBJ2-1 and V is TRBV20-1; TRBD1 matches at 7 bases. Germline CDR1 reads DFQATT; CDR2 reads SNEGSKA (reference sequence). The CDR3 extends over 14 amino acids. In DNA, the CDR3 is TGCAGCGCAAGTAAGGGGGCCGCGAGGAATGAGCAGTTCTTC. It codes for CSASKGAARNEQFF.

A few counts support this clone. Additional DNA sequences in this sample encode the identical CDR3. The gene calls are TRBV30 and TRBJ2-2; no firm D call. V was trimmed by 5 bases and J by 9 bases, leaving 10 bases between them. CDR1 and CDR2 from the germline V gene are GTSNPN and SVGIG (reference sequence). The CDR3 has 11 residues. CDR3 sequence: CAWSPTRELFF. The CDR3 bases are TGTGCCTGGTCCCCGACCCGGGAGCTGTTTTTT. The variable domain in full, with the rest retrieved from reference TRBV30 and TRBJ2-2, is SQTIHQWPATLVQPVGSPLSLECTVEGTSNPNLYWYRQAAGRGLQLLFYSVGIGQISSEVPQNLSASRPQDRQFILSSKKLLLSDSGFYLCAWSPTRELFFGEGSRLTVL.